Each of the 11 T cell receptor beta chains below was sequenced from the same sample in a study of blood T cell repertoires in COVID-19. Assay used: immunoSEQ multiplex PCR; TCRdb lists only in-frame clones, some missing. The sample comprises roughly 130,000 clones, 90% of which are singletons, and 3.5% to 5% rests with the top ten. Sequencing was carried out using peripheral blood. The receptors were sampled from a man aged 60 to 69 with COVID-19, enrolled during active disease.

The CDR3 spells CASSYGQGWGTGELFF. CDR3 coding DNA: TGTGCCAGCAGCTACGGACAGGGATGGGGCACCGGGGAGCTGTTTTTT. The rearrangement links TRBV5-4 to TRBJ2-2, with 8 bases lining up with TRBD1. The junction had 8 bases not matched to a gene; V was cut back by 3 bases and J by 4 bases. CDR1 is SGHNT, CDR2 YYREEE, per germline (reference sequence). The CDR3 contains 16 residues.

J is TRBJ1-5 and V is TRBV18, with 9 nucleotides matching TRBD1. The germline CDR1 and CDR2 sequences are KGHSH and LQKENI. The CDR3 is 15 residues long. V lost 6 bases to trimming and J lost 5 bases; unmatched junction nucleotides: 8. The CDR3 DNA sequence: TGTGCCAGCTCGAACGGGACAGGGAGTTATCAGCCCCAGCATTTT. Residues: CASSNGTGSYQPQHF.

In DNA form, the CDR3 reads TGTGCCAGCAGCGGCTCGGGACTAGCGGGAGGTGAGCAGTTCTTC. Its protein product is CASSGSGLAGGEQFF. The V gene is TRBV9, the J gene TRBJ2-1; 15 bases fit TRBD2. Trimming removed 3 bases from V and 9 bases from J; junction bases left unmatched: 4. The CDR3 runs to 15 residues. Germline assignment: CDR1 SGDLS and CDR2 YYNGEE.

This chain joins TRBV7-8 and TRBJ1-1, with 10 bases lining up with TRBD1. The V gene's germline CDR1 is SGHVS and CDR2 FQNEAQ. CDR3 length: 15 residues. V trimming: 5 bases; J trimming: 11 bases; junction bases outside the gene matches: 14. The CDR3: CASSIISTGQGGAFF. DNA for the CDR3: TGTGCCAGCAGCATTATTTCGACCGGACAGGGGGGCGCTTTCTTT.

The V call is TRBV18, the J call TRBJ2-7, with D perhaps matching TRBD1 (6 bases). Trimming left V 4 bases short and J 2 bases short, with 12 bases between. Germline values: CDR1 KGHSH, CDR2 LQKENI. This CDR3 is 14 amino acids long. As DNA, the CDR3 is TGTGCCAGCTCACTGCAACAGGGCCCCTACGAGCAGTACTTC. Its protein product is CASSLQQGPYEQYF. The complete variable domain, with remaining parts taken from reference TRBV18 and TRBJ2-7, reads NAGVMQNPRHLVRRRGQEARLRCSPMKGHSHVYWYRQLPEEGLKFMVYLQKENIIDESGMPKERFSAEFPKEGPSILRIQQVVRGDSAAYFCASSLQQGPYEQYFGPGTRLTVT.

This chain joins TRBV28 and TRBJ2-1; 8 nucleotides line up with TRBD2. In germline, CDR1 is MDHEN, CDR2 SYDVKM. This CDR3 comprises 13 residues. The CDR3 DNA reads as TGTGGGACTAGCCCTAGCTCCTACAATGAGCAGTTCTTC. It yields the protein CGTSPSSYNEQFF.

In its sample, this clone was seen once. The CDR3 sequence: CASSPLHRTVYGYTF. In nucleotides, the CDR3 is TGTGCCAGCAGCCCCCTTCACAGGACCGTTTATGGCTACACCTTC. This sequence joins TRBV9 and TRBJ1-2, with D possibly being TRBD1 (5 bases). CDR1 SGDLS and CDR2 YYNGEE come from the germline V gene. The CDR3 spans 15 residues. Trimming shortened V by 4 bases and J by 5 bases, and 18 bases separated the two germline ends.

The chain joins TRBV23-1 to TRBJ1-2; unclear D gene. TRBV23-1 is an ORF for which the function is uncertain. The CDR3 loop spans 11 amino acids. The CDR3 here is CKGVADYGYTF. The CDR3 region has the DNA TGCAAGGGAGTTGCGGACTATGGCTACACCTTC.

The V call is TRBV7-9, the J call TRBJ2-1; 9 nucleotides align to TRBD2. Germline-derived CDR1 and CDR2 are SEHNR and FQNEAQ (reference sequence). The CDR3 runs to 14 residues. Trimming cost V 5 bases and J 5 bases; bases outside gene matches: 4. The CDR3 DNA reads TGTGCCAGCAGCCTGACTAGCGGTCACAATGAGCAGTTCTTC. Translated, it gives CASSLTSGHNEQFF.

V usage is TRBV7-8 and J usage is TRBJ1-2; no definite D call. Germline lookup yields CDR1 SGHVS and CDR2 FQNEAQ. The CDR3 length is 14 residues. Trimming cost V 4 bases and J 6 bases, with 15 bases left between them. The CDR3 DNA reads TGTGCCAGCAGCTCTCTATACAGTTTCGATGGCTACACCTTC. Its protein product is CASSSLYSFDGYTF.

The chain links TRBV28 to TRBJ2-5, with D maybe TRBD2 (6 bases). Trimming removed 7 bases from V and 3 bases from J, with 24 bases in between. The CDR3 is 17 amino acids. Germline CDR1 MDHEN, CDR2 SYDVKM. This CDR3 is CASTGGPYGGGEETQYF. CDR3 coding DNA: TGTGCCAGCACCGGAGGGCCATATGGGGGAGGAGAAGAGACCCAGTACTTC.